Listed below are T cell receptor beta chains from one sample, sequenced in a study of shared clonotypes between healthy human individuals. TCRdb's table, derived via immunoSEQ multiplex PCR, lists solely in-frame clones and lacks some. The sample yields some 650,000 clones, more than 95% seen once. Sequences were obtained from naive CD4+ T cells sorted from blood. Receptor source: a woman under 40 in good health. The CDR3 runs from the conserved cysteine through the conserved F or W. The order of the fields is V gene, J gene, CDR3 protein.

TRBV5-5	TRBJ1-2	CASSDDGRGGYTF
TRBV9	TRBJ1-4	CASSVDNFEKLFF
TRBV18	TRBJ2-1	CASSPPQTGKSHEQFF
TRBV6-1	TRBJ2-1	CASSEVVTIFNEQFF
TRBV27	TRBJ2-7	CASSLLGASPYEQYF
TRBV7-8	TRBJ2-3	CASSYPGGPADTQYF
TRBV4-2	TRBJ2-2	CASSQGDSNTGELFF
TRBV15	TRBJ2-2	CATSRGGTANTGELFF
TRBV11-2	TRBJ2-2	CASSARANTGELFF
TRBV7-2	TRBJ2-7	CASSLDSSGSYEQYF
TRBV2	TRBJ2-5	CASKFWGMETQYF
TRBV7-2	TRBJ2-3	CASSLVASGRSVDTQYF
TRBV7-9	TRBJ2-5	CASSSRSAAETQYF
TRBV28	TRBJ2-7	CASSPGQFAYEQYF
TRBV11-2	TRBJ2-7	CASSPGTGTQAYEQYF
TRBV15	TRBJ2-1	CATTVRGLAGGPIGNEQFF
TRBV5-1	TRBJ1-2	CASSPLGGGGYGYTF
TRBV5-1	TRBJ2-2	CASSRGDREYTGELFF
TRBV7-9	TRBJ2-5	CASSLATSGSGKTQYF
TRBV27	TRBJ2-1	CASSLTPPDNEQFF
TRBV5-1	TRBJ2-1	CASSLVSSSYNEQFF
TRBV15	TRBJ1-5	CATSRDRGANQPQHF
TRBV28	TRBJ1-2	CASSSQGPWGYTF
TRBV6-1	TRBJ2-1	CASSEGWALAARSYNEQFF
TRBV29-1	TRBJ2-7	CSVLHSGSSYEQYF
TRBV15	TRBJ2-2	CATSRGSGRAPNPQSNTGELFF
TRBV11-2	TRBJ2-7	CASRRLSGLAYNEQYF
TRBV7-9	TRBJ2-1	CASSLGVVSGRYVEQFF
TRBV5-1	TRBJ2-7	CASSLLRFTYEQYF
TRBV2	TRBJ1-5	CASSQDRGGQPQHF
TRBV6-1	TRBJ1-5	CASMWAGIEQPQHF
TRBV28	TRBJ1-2	CASSPRQGADYGYTF
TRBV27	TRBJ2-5	CASTLYQETQYF
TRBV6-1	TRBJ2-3	CASSGRGPRTDTQYF
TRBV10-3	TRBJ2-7	CAISSGGSGEQYF
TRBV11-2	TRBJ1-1	CASSFSEDTEAFF
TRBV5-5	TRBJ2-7	CASSRISYEQYF
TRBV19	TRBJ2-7	CASSVTGVGMREQYF
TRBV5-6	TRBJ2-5	CASSSSRDEETQYF
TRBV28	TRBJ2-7	CASSLTSSYEQYF
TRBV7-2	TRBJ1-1	CASSLGGTNTEAFF
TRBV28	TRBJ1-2	CASSSPPINYGYTF
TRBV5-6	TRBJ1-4	CASSLDPGEKLFF
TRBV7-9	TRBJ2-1	CASSLQLAGEEEQFF
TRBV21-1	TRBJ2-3	CASSKSTSWDTQYF
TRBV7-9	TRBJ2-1	CASSLRAGGYNEQFF